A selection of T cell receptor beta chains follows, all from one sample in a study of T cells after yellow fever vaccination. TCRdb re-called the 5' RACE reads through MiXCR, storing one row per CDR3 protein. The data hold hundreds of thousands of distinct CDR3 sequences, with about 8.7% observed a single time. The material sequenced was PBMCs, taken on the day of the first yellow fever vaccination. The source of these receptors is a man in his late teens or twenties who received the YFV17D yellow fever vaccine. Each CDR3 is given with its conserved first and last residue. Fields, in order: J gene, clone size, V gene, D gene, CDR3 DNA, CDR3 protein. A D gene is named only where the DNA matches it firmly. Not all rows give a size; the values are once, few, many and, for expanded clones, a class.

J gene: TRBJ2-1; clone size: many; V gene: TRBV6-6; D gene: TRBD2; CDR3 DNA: TGTGCCAGCAGGGACGGGGGGAATGAGCAGTTCTTC; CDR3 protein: CASRDGGNEQFF
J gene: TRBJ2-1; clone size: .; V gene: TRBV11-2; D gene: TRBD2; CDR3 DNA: TGTGCCAGCAGCTCAGTGGTAGCGGGGGGATTTATCGGCAATGAGCAGTTCTTC; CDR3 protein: CASSSVVAGGFIGNEQFF
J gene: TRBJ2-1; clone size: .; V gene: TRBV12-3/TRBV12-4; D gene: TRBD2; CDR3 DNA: TGTGCCAGGCTCTGGACGGGCGGGGGGGTGCATGAGCAGTTCTTC; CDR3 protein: CARLWTGGGVHEQFF
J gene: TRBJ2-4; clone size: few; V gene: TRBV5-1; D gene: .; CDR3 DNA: TGCGCCAGCAGCTTGGAACTCGGAAGGGTAAACATTCAGTACTTC; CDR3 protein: CASSLELGRVNIQYF
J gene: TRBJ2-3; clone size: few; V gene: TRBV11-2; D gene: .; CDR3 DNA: TGTGCCAGCAGCCTCAACCGGGACGGAAGATCGGCCGATGCTAGCACAGATACGCAGTATTTT; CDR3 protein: CASSLNRDGRSADASTDTQYF
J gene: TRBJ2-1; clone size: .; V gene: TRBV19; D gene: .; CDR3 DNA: TGTGCCAGTAGTATAGGAGGGTACAATGAGCAGTTCTTC; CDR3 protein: CASSIGGYNEQFF
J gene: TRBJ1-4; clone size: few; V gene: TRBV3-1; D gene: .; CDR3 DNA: TGTGCCAGCAGCCAAAAGGGCAATGGGGAAAAACTGTTTTTT; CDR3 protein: CASSQKGNGEKLFF
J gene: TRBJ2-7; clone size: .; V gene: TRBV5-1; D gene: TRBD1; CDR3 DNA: TGCGCCAGCAGCTGGGACAGAGAGGAGCAGTACTTC; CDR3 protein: CASSWDREEQYF
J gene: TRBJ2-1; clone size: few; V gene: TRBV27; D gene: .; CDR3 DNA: TGTGCCAGCAGTTTACCTCGGACCCCCTTCCCCAATGAGCAGTTCTTC; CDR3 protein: CASSLPRTPFPNEQFF
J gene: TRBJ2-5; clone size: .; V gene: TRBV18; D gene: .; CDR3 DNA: TGTGCCAGCTCACCCTACCTGACGGACCAGGAGACCCAGTACTTC; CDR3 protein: CASSPYLTDQETQYF
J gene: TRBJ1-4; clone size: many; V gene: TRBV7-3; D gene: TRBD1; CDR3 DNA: TGTGCCAGCAGCTCCGACCGAGACGGGACAGGGGGCTTGAGGGGTAATGAAAAACTGTTTTTT; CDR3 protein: CASSSDRDGTGGLRGNEKLFF
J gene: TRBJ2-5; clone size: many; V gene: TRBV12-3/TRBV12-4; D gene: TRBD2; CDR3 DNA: TGTGCCAGCAGTTTAGGGGCTCCTAGCGGGGGGGCTGGCGAGACCCAGTACTTC; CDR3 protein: CASSLGAPSGGAGETQYF
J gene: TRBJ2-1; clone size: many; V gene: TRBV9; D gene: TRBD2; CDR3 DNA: TGTGCCAGCAGCGTAGGCGGGGGGTCTAGTAATGAGCAGTTCTTC; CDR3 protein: CASSVGGGSSNEQFF
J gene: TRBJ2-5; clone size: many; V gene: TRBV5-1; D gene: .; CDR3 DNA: TGCGCCAGCAGCTTGACCGGGGCGTTAGACCAAGAGACCCAGTACTTC; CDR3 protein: CASSLTGALDQETQYF
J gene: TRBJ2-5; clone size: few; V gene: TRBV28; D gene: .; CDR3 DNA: TGTGCCAGCAAATTATCGACAGCTCAAGAGACCCAGTACTTC; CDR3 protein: CASKLSTAQETQYF
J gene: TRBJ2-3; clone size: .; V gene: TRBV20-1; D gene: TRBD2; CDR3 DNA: TGCAGTGCAATGGAATCTAGCGGGGGGACCACAGATACGCAGTATTTT; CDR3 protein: CSAMESSGGTTDTQYF
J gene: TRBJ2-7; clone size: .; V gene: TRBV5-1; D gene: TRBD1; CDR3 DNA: TGCGCCAGCAGCTTGAAGGACAGGGATGGAGAGCAGTACTTC; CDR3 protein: CASSLKDRDGEQYF
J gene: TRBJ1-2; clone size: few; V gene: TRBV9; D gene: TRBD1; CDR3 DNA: TGTGCCAGCAGCAGAGGACAGGGGGCGCGTGGCTACACCTTC; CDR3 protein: CASSRGQGARGYTF
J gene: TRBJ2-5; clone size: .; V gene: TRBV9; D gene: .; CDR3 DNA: TGTGCCAGCAGCGTAGCGGGGCGAAAAGAGACCCAGTACTTC; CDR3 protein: CASSVAGRKETQYF
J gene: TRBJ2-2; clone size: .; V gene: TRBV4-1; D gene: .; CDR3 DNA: TGCGCCAGCAGCCAGGCCGGTGAGGACACCGGGGAGCTGTTTTTT; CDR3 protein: CASSQAGEDTGELFF
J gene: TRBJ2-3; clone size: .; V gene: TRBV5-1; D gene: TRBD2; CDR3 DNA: TGCGCCAGCAGCTGGAAAGGGACTAGCGGGAGCAGATTAGATACGCAGTATTTT; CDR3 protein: CASSWKGTSGSRLDTQYF
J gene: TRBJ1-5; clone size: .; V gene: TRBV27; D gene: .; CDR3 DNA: TGTGCCAGCAGTTCCCCTTCGGGACAACGGCATTTT; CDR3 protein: CASSSPSGQRHF
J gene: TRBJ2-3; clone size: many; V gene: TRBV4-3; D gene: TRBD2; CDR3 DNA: TGCGCCAGCAGCCGCTTCGGGGGGATCGGGGTCACAGATACGCAGTATTTT; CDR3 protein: CASSRFGGIGVTDTQYF
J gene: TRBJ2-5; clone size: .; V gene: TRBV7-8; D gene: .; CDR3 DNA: TGTGCCAGCAGCTTACGAAAGGGGGGTCTCCAAGAGACCCAGTACTTC; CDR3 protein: CASSLRKGGLQETQYF
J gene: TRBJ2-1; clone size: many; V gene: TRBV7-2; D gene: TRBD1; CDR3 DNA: TGTGCCAGCAGCGGGACAGGAGGCTCCTACAATGAGCAGTTCTTC; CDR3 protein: CASSGTGGSYNEQFF
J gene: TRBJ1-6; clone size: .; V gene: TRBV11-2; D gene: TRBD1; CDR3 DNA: TGTGCCAGCAGCCTATTCTTGGGACAGTCGGATTCACCCCTCCACTTT; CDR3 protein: CASSLFLGQSDSPLHF
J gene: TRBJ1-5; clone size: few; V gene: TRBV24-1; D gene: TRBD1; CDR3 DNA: TGTGCCACCAGTGAGGGGGACAGTGATCAGCCCCAGCATTTT; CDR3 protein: CATSEGDSDQPQHF
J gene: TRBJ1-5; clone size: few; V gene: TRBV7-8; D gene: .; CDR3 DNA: TGTGCCAGCAGCTTACCAGGCGCCTATAGCAATCAGCCCCAGCATTTT; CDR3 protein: CASSLPGAYSNQPQHF
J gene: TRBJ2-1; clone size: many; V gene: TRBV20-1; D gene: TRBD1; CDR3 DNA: TGCAGTGCTAGAAAGGGGGCTATAGAGCAGTTCTTC; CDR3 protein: CSARKGAIEQFF
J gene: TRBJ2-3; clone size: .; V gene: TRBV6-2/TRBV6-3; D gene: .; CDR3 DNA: TGTGCCAGCAGCCTAAGGGGGGGGCTCAATACGCAGTATTTT; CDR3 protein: CASSLRGGLNTQYF
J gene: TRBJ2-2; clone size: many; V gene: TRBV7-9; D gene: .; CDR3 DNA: TGTGCCAGCAGCGACCGACTCAGGGTCTCCGGGGAGCTGTTTTTT; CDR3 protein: CASSDRLRVSGELFF
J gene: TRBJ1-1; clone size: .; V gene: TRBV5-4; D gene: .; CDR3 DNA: TGTGCCAGCAGCGTGGACTATTATGAAGCTTTCTTT; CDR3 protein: CASSVDYYEAFF
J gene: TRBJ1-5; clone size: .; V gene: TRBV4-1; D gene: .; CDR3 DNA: TGCGCCAGCAGCCAAGGGGGACTCCTCGGCAATCAGCCCCAGCATTTT; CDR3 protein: CASSQGGLLGNQPQHF
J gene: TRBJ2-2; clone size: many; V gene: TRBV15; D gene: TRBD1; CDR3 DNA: TGTGCCGCGTCGGACAGGGGGACGAATACCGGGGAGCTGTTTTTT; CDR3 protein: CAASDRGTNTGELFF
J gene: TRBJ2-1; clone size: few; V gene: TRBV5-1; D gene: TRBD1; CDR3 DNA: TGCGCCAGCAGCTTGACAGGGGGCATAAATGAGCAGTTCTTC; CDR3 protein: CASSLTGGINEQFF
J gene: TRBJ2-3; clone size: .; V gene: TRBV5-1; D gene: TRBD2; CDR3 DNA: TGCGCCAGCAGCTTCCGGGGACTAGACTACACAGATACGCAGTATTTT; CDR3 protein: CASSFRGLDYTDTQYF
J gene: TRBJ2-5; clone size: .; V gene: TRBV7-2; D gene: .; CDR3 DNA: TGTGCCAGCAGCTTACGACAGCTGCTCGAGACCCAGTACTTC; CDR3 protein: CASSLRQLLETQYF
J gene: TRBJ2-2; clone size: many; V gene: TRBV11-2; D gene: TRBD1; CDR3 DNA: TGTGCCAGCAGCGACCGGGACAGGGCGAACACCGGGGAGCTGTTTTTT; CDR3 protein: CASSDRDRANTGELFF
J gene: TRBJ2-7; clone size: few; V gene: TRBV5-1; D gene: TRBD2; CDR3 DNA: TGCGCCAGCAGCCTGACCGGGAGGCCGGTAGAGCAGTACTTC; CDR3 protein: CASSLTGRPVEQYF
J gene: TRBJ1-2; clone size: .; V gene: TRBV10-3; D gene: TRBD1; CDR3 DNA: TGTGCCATCAGTTCGACAGGGGCCTATGGCTACACCTTC; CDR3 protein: CAISSTGAYGYTF
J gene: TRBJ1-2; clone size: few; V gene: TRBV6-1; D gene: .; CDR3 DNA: TGTGCCAGCCACGCGGGGGGAGGCTATGGCTACACCTTC; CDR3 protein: CASHAGGGYGYTF
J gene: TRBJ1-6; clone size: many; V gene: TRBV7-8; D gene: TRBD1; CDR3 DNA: TGTGCCAGCAGCTTAGCGCGTTTCGGACAGGGAGATTCACCCCTCCACTTT; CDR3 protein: CASSLARFGQGDSPLHF
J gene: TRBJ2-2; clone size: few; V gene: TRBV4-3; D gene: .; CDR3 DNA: TGCGCCAGCAGCCAAGGGAGTCCCGGGGAGCTGTTTTTT; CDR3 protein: CASSQGSPGELFF